The clone carrying this T cell receptor beta chain was found a few times. This entry belongs to a study of blood T cells in healthy people across ages. Per germline, CDR1 SQVTM and CDR2 ANQGSEA. CDR3 length: 13 amino acids. Trimming took 7 bases from V and 3 from J; bases not matched to a gene: 8. PCR was performed a second time for about 6 to 11 cycles using a sample-barcoded 5' primer and a J-beta primer mix. CDR3-containing paired-end reads numbered at least 2.5 million in each sample. TCRdb analysed the 5' RACE reads with MiXCR anew, one entry per CDR3 protein. Among some 850,000 distinct CDR3 sequences listed, around 25% were seen once. The data were also submitted as part of a second study, on T cells of mothers and their children. As that study records: For unrelated pairs as for related ones, thymic selection shapes TCR recombination output similarly.

The sequence came from a boy younger than 18 in good health. J is TRBJ1-2 and V is TRBV29-1; 7 bases align to TRBD1. The sample taken for sequencing was blood. The CDR3 bases are TGCAGCGCCCTTACAGGGGAGGACTATGGCTACACCTTC. Its translation is CSALTGEDYGYTF.